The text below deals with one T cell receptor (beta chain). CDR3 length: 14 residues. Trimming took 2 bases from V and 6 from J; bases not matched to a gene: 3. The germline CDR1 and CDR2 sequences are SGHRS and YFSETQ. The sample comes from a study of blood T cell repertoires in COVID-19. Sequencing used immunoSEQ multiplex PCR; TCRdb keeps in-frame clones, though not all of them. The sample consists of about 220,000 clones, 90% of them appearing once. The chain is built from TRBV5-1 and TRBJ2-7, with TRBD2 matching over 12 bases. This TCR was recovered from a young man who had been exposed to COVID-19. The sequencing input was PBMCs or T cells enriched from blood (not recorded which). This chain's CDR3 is CASSFGLAGSEQYF. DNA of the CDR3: TGCGCCAGCAGCTTCGGACTAGCGGGGTCCGAGCAGTACTTC.